These 4 T cell receptor beta chains came from one sample sequenced in a study of T cell changes during pregnancy in multiple sclerosis. Generated by immunoSEQ multiplex PCR, the TCRdb table keeps only in-frame clones and is missing some. Seen here are over 20,000 clones, less than 90% observed once, and the top ten hold approximately 1.1%. Material: CD4+ T cells from peripheral blood mononuclear cells, obtained in the first trimester of pregnancy. The receptors originated from a female donor in good health, enrolled as a control in a pregnancy study.

The chain joins TRBV2 to TRBJ2-1; TRBD1 aligns across 7 bases. CDR3 length: 14 amino acids. V lost 7 bases to trimming and J lost 6 bases; unmatched junction nucleotides: 9. CDR1 is SNHLY, CDR2 FYNNEI, per germline. The CDR3 DNA sequence: TGTGCCAGCATTAGACCGGGACAGATCAATGAGCAGTTCTTC. Protein product: CASIRPGQINEQFF.

The rearrangement uses TRBV10-2 and TRBJ2-7; 7 bases are shared with TRBD1. With 7 bases clipped from V and 1 base from J, the junction kept 13 bases outside the gene matches. This CDR3 is built from 16 residues. Germline V gene data show CDR1 as WSHSY and CDR2 as SAAADI. CDR3 nucleotide sequence: TGCGCCAGCATTGACAGGGATCTTATGTTTTCCTACGAGCAGTACTTC. This gives the protein CASIDRDLMFSYEQYF.

The sample holds a few counts of this clone. The chain employs TRBV19 and TRBJ1-1; the match to TRBD1 covers 7 bases. V lost 7 bases, J lost 2 bases, and 7 bases stayed unmatched. CDR3 length: 14 amino acids. Germline CDR1 reads LNHDA; CDR2 reads SQIVND (reference sequence). The CDR3 DNA reads as TGTGCCAGTACCCCGACAGGGAAAAACACTGAAGCTTTCTTT. Residues: CASTPTGKNTEAFF.

This clone was seen just once. The rearrangement joins TRBV7-2 to TRBJ2-7, with TRBD1 matching 10 bases. The J segment lost 6 bases and the V segment lost 5 bases, leaving 10 bases of the junction unmatched. Germline CDR1 and CDR2: SGHTA and FQGNSA. The CDR3 runs to 15 residues. The CDR3, as DNA: TGTGCCAGCAGCCCACCTAGACAGGGGGCTGGCGAGCAGTACTTC. It encodes CASSPPRQGAGEQYF. The full variable domain, completed using reference TRBV7-2 and TRBJ2-7, is GAGVSQSPSNKVTEKGKDVELRCDPISGHTALYWYRQSLGQGLEFLIYFQGNSAPDKSGLPSDRFSAERTGGSVSTLTIQRTQQEDSAVYLCASSPPRQGAGEQYFGPGTRLTVT.